These 19 T cell receptor beta chains originate from one sample sequenced in a study of beta chain features in type 1 diabetes. Investigators reverse transcribed all isolated RNA, so they sequenced expressed TCRB transcripts. Repertoires were generated with immunoSEQ multiplex PCR, while TCRdb's copy carries only in-frame clones and drops some. Seen here are around 350,000 clones, around an eighth observed once, and the top ten hold approximately 0.015%. Sequencing input: naive CD4+ T cells from blood. All receptors derive from a man between 18 and 29 years old in good health.

This clone occurred a few times. The chain has TRBV28 and TRBJ2-7; TRBD1 might be the D (6 bases). Germline V gene sequence: CDR1 MDHEN, CDR2 SYDVKM. The V gene lost 5 bases and the J gene lost 1 base, with 9 bases spanning the gap. The CDR3 consists of 13 residues. CDR3 residues: CASSQGPSYEQYF. The CDR3 DNA is TGTGCCAGCAGTCAGGGGCCATCCTACGAGCAGTACTTC.

V usage is TRBV5-4 and J usage is TRBJ1-1; D is possibly TRBD1 (5 bases). Germline V gene data show CDR1 as SGHNT and CDR2 as YYREEE (reference sequence). V dropped 0 bases and J dropped 4 bases, with 10 bases sitting between them. The CDR3 consists of 14 residues. CDR3 coding DNA: TGTGCCAGCAGCTTGGGGGCAGGGATCACTGAAGCTTTCTTT. Translation: CASSLGAGITEAFF.

The genes are TRBV2 and TRBJ2-3, with D maybe TRBD1 (6 bases). V was trimmed by 7 bases and J by 3 bases, leaving 11 bases between them. CDR3 length equals 13 residues. Germline assignment: CDR1 SNHLY and CDR2 FYNNEI. The CDR3 DNA reads TGTGCCAGCAACCAGGGGACAACAGATACGCAGTATTTT. As protein: CASNQGTTDTQYF. The whole variable domain, remainder taken from reference TRBV2 and TRBJ2-3, is EPEVTQTPSHQVTQMGQEVILRCVPISNHLYFYWYRQILGQKVEFLVSFYNNEISEKSEIFDDQFSVERPDGSNFTLKIRSTKLEDSAMYFCASNQGTTDTQYFGPGTRLTVL.

This clone has only a few counts. The rearrangement joins TRBV4-2 to TRBJ2-3, with TRBD2 matching over 11 bases. Germline CDR1 is LGHNA and CDR2 is YNFKEQ. V lost 6 bases, J lost 4 bases, and 6 bases stayed unmatched. This CDR3 has 15 residues. The CDR3: CASSSTSGGSDTQYF. CDR3 sequence (DNA): TGTGCCAGCAGTTCAACTAGCGGGGGTTCAGATACGCAGTATTTT.

The genes are TRBV9 and TRBJ2-3; 10 nucleotides line up with TRBD1. This CDR3 comprises 14 residues. V trimming: 3 bases; J trimming: 7 bases; junction bases outside the gene matches: 5. CDR1 and CDR2 from the germline V gene are SGDLS and YYNGEE. The CDR3 DNA is TGTGCCAGCAGCGACCGGGACAGGGGACATACGCAGTATTTT. Protein sequence: CASSDRDRGHTQYF.

The CDR3 here is CSVPWASGRNEQFF. The CDR3 DNA reads as TGCAGCGTCCCATGGGCTAGCGGGAGGAATGAGCAGTTCTTC. This chain joins TRBV29-1 and TRBJ2-1, with 11 bases lining up with TRBD2. The length of the CDR3 is 14 residues. CDR1 and CDR2 (germline): SQVTM, ANQGSEA. V dropped 6 bases and J dropped 7; count of bases not matched to a gene: 8.

This clone was seen only a few times. J is TRBJ2-5 and V is TRBV11-1; 10 positions match TRBD1. With V trimmed by 5 bases and J by 4 bases, 1 base remained unmatched. From germline, CDR1 is SGHAT and CDR2 FQDESV (reference sequence). The CDR3 covers 13 residues. The CDR3 DNA is TGTGCCAGCAGCCGGGACAGGGGAGAGACCCAGTACTTC. This codes for CASSRDRGETQYF.

This rearrangement joins TRBV27 to TRBJ2-1; 10 bases match TRBD2. The V gene's germline CDR1 is MNHEY and CDR2 SMNVEV (reference sequence). V shed 3 bases and J 6 bases; nucleotides not matched to a gene: 5. The CDR3 length is 15 residues. For the CDR3, the DNA is TGTGCCAGCAGTTTCCTACTAGCGGGACGCAATGAGCAGTTCTTC. This codes for CASSFLLAGRNEQFF.

Only a few counts were recorded for this clone. This specimen includes other DNA sequences encoding the same CDR3. The chain is built from TRBV30 and TRBJ2-5, with D perhaps matching TRBD2 (5 bases). V was clipped by 5 bases and J by 5 bases, with 9 bases between them. This CDR3 has 11 residues. CDR1 GTSNPN and CDR2 SVGIG come from the germline V gene (reference sequence). The CDR3 spells CAWRRRETQYF. The CDR3 nucleotides are TGTGCCTGGCGCCGGAGGGAGACCCAGTACTTC.

The V gene is TRBV19, the J gene TRBJ2-2; D unclear. Deletions cut 3 bases from V and 5 bases from J, with 19 bases between. CDR3 length: 17 amino acids. CDR1 and CDR2 (germline): LNHDA, SQIVND (reference sequence). CDR3 region: CASSIVYSQPQTGELFF. The CDR3, as DNA: TGTGCCAGTAGTATCGTCTACAGCCAGCCCCAAACCGGGGAGCTGTTTTTT.

The rearrangement joins TRBV6-5 to TRBJ2-1; 9 positions agree with TRBD1. Germline-derived CDR1 and CDR2 are MNHEY and SVGAGI. Trimming cost V 4 bases and J 1 base; bases outside gene matches: 5. This CDR3 comprises 16 residues. The CDR3: CASSFTGTGSYNEQFF. The CDR3 coding sequence is TGTGCCAGCAGTTTTACCGGGACAGGGTCCTACAATGAGCAGTTCTTC.

The genes are TRBV9 and TRBJ2-6; 8 bases are shared with TRBD1. The length of the CDR3 is 20 residues. In germline, CDR1 is SGDLS, CDR2 YYNGEE. Unmatched junction bases numbered 15, after V lost 4 bases and J lost 0 bases. CDR3 in DNA: TGTGCCAGCAGCAGACCGAGGAGGACAGGGTTCAGCTCTGGGGCCAACGTCCTGACTTTC. This gives the protein CASSRPRRTGFSSGANVLTF. Together with reference TRBV9 and TRBJ2-6, the CDR3 gives the full variable domain: DSGVTQTPKHLITATGQRVTLRCSPRSGDLSVYWYQQSLDQGLQFLIQYYNGEERAKGNILERFSAQQFPDLHSELNLSSLELGDSALYFCASSRPRRTGFSSGANVLTFGAGSRLTVL.

This clone was detected only a few times. The rearrangement uses TRBV18 and TRBJ1-2; 9 bases are a match to TRBD1. Germline loops: CDR1 KGHSH, CDR2 LQKENI. There are 15 residues in the CDR3. Trimming at V came to 2 bases and at J to 3 bases, leaving 4 bases not matched to a gene. The CDR3 spells CASSPGQGRHYGYTF. The CDR3 region has the DNA TGTGCCAGCTCACCAGGACAGGGGAGACACTATGGCTACACCTTC. The full variable domain, in which reference TRBV18 and TRBJ1-2 provide the parts outside the CDR3, is NAGVMQNPRHLVRRRGQEARLRCSPMKGHSHVYWYRQLPEEGLKFMVYLQKENIIDESGMPKERFSAEFPKEGPSILRIQQVVRGDSAAYFCASSPGQGRHYGYTFGSGTRLTVV.

This clone was recorded a few times. The chain combines TRBV5-1 with TRBJ2-7; D gene unclear. V was trimmed by 3 bases and J by 2 bases, leaving 15 bases between them. Germline V gives CDR1 SGHRS, CDR2 YFSETQ. CDR3 length: 15 residues. Here the CDR3 reads CASSSLKDGTYEQYF. The CDR3, as DNA: TGCGCCAGCAGCTCACTAAAAGACGGTACCTACGAGCAGTACTTC. Drawing the rest from reference TRBV5-1 and TRBJ2-7, the complete variable domain is KAGVTQTPRYLIKTRGQQVTLSCSPISGHRSVSWYQQTPGQGLQFLFEYFSETQRNKGNFPGRFSGRQFSNSRSEMNVSTLELGDSALYLCASSSLKDGTYEQYFGPGTRLTVT.

This sequence joins TRBV30 and TRBJ1-4; D unresolved. Germline CDR1 is GTSNPN and CDR2 is SVGIG (reference sequence). This CDR3 is 12 amino acids long. V was cut by 0 bases and J by 8 bases, with 7 bases left in between. CDR3 in DNA: TGTGCCTGGAGTGTAACAGAGGAAAAACTGTTTTTT. This gives the protein CAWSVTEEKLFF.

The V and J genes are TRBV30 and TRBJ2-1; 8 bases match TRBD2. Germline CDR1 GTSNPN, CDR2 SVGIG (reference sequence). The junction had 10 bases not matched to a gene; V was cut back by 2 bases and J by 4 bases. The CDR3 has 16 amino acids. CDR3 coding DNA: TGTGCCTGGAGTAAGGGGGGGTTAGCGGGGTACAATGAGCAGTTCTTC. It specifies CAWSKGGLAGYNEQFF.

The V gene is TRBV11-1, the J gene TRBJ2-7; D possibly corresponds to TRBD2 (6 bases). The ends were cut back, 5 bases at V and 1 base at J, with 12 bases in the middle. Germline V gene lookup returns CDR1 SGHAT and CDR2 FQDESV (reference sequence). This CDR3 comprises 14 residues. Written as DNA, the CDR3 is TGTGCCAGCAGCCAGGTGGAGGGGTCCTACGAGCAGTACTTC. Translation: CASSQVEGSYEQYF. The full variable domain, with the rest looked up from reference TRBV11-1 and TRBJ2-7, is EAEVAQSPRYKITEKSQAVAFWCDPISGHATLYWYRQILGQGPELLVQFQDESVVDDSQLPKDRFSAERLKGVDSTLKIQPAELGDSAMYLCASSQVEGSYEQYFGPGTRLTVT.

There are a few counts of this clone. The V call is TRBV6-6, the J call TRBJ2-1; tentatively, D is TRBD2 (5 bases). With 2 bases removed from V and 2 bases from J, the gap between germline ends came to 7 bases. Germline V gene data show CDR1 as MNHNY and CDR2 as SVGAGI (reference sequence). The CDR3 has 14 residues. The CDR3 reads CASSYAGPYNEQFF. In DNA form, the CDR3 reads TGTGCCAGCAGTTACGCGGGCCCCTACAATGAGCAGTTCTTC.

In its sample, this clone was seen a few times. The CDR3 DNA reads as TGTGCCAGCAGCTTGAGTCGGAGCTCCTACAATGAGCAGTTCTTC. As protein: CASSLSRSSYNEQFF. This chain uses TRBV5-4 with TRBJ2-1; D gene unclear. The germline gives CDR1 SGHNT, CDR2 YYREEE (reference sequence). The CDR3 spans 15 residues. The ends were cut back, 1 base at V and 0 bases at J, with 8 bases in the middle. Variable domain in full (rest from reference TRBV5-4 and TRBJ2-1): ETGVTQSPTHLIKTRGQQVTLRCSSQSGHNTVSWYQQALGQGPQFIFQYYREEENGRGNFPPRFSGLQFPNYSSELNVNALELDDSALYLCASSLSRSSYNEQFFGPGTRLTVL.